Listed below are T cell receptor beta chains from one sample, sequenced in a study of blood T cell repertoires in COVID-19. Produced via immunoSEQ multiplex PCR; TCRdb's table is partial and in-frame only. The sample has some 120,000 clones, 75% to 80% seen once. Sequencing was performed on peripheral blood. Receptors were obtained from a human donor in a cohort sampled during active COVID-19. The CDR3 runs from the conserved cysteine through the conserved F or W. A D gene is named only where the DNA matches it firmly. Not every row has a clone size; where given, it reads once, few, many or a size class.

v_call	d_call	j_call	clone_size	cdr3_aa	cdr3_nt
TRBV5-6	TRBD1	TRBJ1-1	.	CASGMTGLNTEAFF	TGTGCCAGCGGTATGACAGGGTTGAACACTGAAGCTTTCTTT
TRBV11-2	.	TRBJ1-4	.	CASSLDQGAGREKLFF	TGTGCCAGCAGCTTAGATCAAGGGGCGGGACGGGAAAAACTGTTTTTT
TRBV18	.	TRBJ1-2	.	CASSPTRNYGYTF	TGTGCCAGCTCCCCAACTAGAAACTATGGCTACACCTTC
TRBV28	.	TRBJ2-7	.	CASSPEGGVYEQYF	TGTGCCAGCAGTCCAGAGGGGGGGGTCTACGAGCAGTACTTC
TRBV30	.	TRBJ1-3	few	CAWRGDHSGDTIYF	TGTGCCTGGAGGGGGGACCATTCAGGGGACACCATATATTTT
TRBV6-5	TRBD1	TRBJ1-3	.	CASSRTGSGNTIYF	TGTGCCAGCAGTCGGACAGGCTCTGGAAACACCATATATTTT
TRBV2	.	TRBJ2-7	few	CASTRGVEPRRYEQYF	TGTGCCAGCACTAGAGGAGTGGAGCCCCGCCGTTACGAGCAGTACTTC
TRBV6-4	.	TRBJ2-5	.	CASQGWQETQYF	TGTGCCAGCCAGGGGTGGCAAGAGACCCAGTACTTC
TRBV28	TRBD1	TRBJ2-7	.	CASSSGTGSYEQYF	TGTGCCAGCAGTTCCGGGACAGGGAGCTACGAGCAGTACTTC
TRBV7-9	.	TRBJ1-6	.	CASSLGGTFSYNSPLHF	TGTGCCAGCAGCTTAGGGGGGACATTCTCCTATAATTCACCCCTCCACTTT
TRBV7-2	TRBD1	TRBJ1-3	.	CASSSDRGHSGNTIYF	TGTGCCAGCAGCTCGGACAGGGGGCACTCTGGAAACACCATATATTTT
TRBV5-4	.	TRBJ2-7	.	CASSFPGYEQYF	TGTGCCAGCAGCTTCCCGGGCTACGAGCAGTACTTC
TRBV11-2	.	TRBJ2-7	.	CASSLASGDEQYF	TGTGCCAGCAGCTTAGCTTCGGGTGACGAGCAGTACTTC
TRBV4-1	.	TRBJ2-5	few	CASSQGPGSRETQYF	TGCGCCAGCAGCCAAGGGCCGGGGTCACGAGAGACCCAGTACTTC
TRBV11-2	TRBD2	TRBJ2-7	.	CASSSTEVAGNYEQYF	TGTGCCAGCAGCTCAACCGAGGTAGCGGGAAATTACGAGCAGTACTTC
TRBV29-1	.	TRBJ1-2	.	CSVEDFGGADGYTF	TGCAGCGTTGAAGACTTCGGGGGGGCAGATGGCTACACCTTC
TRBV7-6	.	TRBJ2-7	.	CASSFGDHTYEQYF	TGTGCCAGCAGCTTCGGAGACCACACCTACGAGCAGTACTTC
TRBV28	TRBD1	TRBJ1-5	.	CASRLGQEVSNSNQPQHF	TGTGCCAGCAGACTTGGACAGGAGGTATCCAATAGCAATCAGCCCCAGCATTTT
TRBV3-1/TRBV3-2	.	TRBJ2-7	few	CASSPMGRSNYEQYF	TGTGCCAGCAGTCCTATGGGGCGCTCCAACTACGAGCAGTACTTC
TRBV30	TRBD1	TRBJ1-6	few	CAWSWTGGGSPLHF	TGTGCCTGGAGTTGGACAGGGGGCGGTTCACCCCTCCACTTT
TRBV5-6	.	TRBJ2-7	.	CASSFRLTSYEQYF	TGTGCCAGCAGCTTCAGGTTAACCTCCTACGAGCAGTACTTC
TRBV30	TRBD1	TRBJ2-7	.	CAWRPDRENEQYF	TGTGCCTGGAGGCCGGACAGGGAGAACGAGCAGTACTTC
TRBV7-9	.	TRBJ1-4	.	CASSFTESSEKLFF	TGTGCCAGCAGCTTCACAGAGAGTAGTGAAAAACTGTTTTTT
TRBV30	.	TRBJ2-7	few	CAWSGRGSPYEQYF	TGTGCCTGGAGTGGCCGAGGCTCCCCCTACGAGCAGTACTTC
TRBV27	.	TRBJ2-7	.	CASSLYSGAYEQYF	TGTGCCAGCAGTTTATACAGCGGAGCCTACGAGCAGTACTTC
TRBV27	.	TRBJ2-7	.	CASSFTGSYEQYF	TGTGCCAGCAGTTTTACAGGGTCCTACGAGCAGTACTTC
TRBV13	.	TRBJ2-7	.	CASSSKRTPGPGSYEQYF	TGTGCCAGCAGCTCGAAACGGACTCCCGGCCCGGGGTCCTACGAGCAGTACTTC
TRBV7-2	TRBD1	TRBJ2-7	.	CASSRQGYYEQYF	TGTGCCAGCAGCCGACAGGGCTACTACGAGCAGTACTTC
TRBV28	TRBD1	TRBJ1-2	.	CASSLPDRGRGGYTF	TGTGCCAGCAGTTTACCTGACAGGGGGCGCGGTGGCTACACCTTC
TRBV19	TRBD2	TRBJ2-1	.	CASSSGGLDEQFF	TGTGCCAGTAGTAGCGGGGGGCTCGATGAGCAGTTCTTC
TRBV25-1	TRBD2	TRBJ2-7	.	CASSAVAGGGEQYF	TGTGCCAGCAGTGCCGTAGCGGGAGGGGGCGAGCAGTACTTC
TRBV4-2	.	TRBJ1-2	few	CASSQDRGAHGYTF	TGTGCCAGCAGCCAAGATCGGGGGGCGCATGGCTACACCTTC
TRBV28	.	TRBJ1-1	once	CASSGDRMNTEAFF	TGTGCCAGCAGCGGAGACAGGATGAACACTGAAGCTTTCTTT
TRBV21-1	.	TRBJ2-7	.	CASSKAWRKRERDLSSYEQYF	TGTGCCAGCAGCAAAGCGTGGAGGAAGCGGGAGCGGGATCTGAGCTCCTACGAGCAGTACTTC
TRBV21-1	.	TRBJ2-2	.	CASRPGANTGELFF	TGTGCCAGCCGTCCCGGGGCGAACACCGGGGAGCTGTTTTTT
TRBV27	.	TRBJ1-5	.	CASSLQEGNQPQHF	TGTGCCAGCAGTTTGCAGGAGGGCAATCAGCCCCAGCATTTT
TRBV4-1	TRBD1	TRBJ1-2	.	CASSPRTGGDYGYTF	TGCGCCAGCAGCCCCCGGACAGGGGGAGACTATGGCTACACCTTC
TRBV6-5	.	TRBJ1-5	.	CASSRVPQPQHF	TGTGCCAGCAGCAGGGTTCCTCAGCCCCAGCATTTT
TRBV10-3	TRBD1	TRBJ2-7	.	CAISESRGQGLTYEQYF	TGTGCCATCAGTGAGTCGAGGGGGCAGGGGTTAACCTACGAGCAGTACTTC
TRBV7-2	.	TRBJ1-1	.	CASSLGHRAGSFF	TGTGCCAGCAGCTTAGGTCACAGGGCGGGTTCTTTCTTT
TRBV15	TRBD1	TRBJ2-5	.	CATSFRQGGPETQYF	TGTGCCACCAGTTTCCGACAGGGTGGCCCAGAGACCCAGTACTTC
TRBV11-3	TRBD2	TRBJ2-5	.	CASSLRGGFQETQYF	TGTGCCAGCAGCTTACGGGGGGGATTCCAAGAGACCCAGTACTTC
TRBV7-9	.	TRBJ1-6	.	CASSLEGVPFSPLHF	TGTGCCAGCAGCTTAGAAGGGGTTCCCTTCTCACCCCTCCACTTT
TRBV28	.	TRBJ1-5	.	CASSPFRGTGQPQHF	TGTGCCAGCAGTCCCTTTAGGGGGACGGGTCAGCCCCAGCATTTT
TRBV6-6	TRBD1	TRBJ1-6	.	CASSRMTGNSPLHF	TGTGCCAGCAGTCGAATGACAGGGAATTCACCCCTCCACTTT
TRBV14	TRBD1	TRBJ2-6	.	CASSHRYGTGEAGANVLTF	TGTGCCAGCAGCCATAGGTATGGGACAGGGGAAGCTGGGGCCAACGTCCTGACTTTC
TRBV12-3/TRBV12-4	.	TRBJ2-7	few	CASSLGGPYEQYF	TGTGCCAGCAGCCTTGGAGGGCCCTACGAGCAGTACTTC
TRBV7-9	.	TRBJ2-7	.	CASSSVSYEQYF	TGTGCCAGCAGCTCGGTCTCCTACGAGCAGTACTTC